This T cell receptor beta chain is drawn from a study of T cell changes during pregnancy in multiple sclerosis. TCRdb keeps only in-frame clones here, not all; method: immunoSEQ multiplex PCR. This repertoire shows tens of thousands of clones, 70% to 90% found once; its top ten account for over 5%. Between the trimmed V and J ends, which lost 2 bases and 0 bases, there was a span of 16 bases. The CDR3 has 17 amino acids. Germline assignment: CDR1 LNHDA and CDR2 SQIVND (reference sequence). Sequences were derived from CD8+ T cells from peripheral blood mononuclear cells, sampled in the second trimester of pregnancy. This TCR was sampled from a female donor with multiple sclerosis, enrolled in a pregnancy study. The chain employs TRBV19 and TRBJ1-1; weak D call: TRBD1 (5 bases). For the CDR3, the DNA is TGTGCCAGTAGTATAATGGGGGGAATAGCCATGAACACTGAAGCTTTCTTT. This codes for CASSIMGGIAMNTEAFF.